This passage covers 25 T cell receptor beta chains from one sample sequenced in a study of cytotoxic CD8 clonotypes in ibrutinib-treated CLL (dated by TCRdb to about 2021). The intended sense of this specimen's time point label: 12 months on ibrutinib. Library creation used the immunoSEQ multiplex PCR assay. Imported from immuneACCESS, the table was reduced by TCRdb to in-frame sequences with V and J called. These copies leave out some clones; in studies compared against another copy, an unresolved V gene accounts for under half, and the cause of the remainder is not known. Recorded for this sample are some 130,000 clones; less than 95% of them occurred a single time. The ten largest clonotypes hold about a tenth of the sample. The source material was PBMCs, sampled after 12 months of ibrutinib treatment. The source is a human donor with chronic lymphocytic leukemia.

This chain uses TRBV5-1 with TRBJ2-5, with D tentatively TRBD1 (6 bases). Germline values: CDR1 SGHRS, CDR2 YFSETQ. Trimming removed 6 bases at V and 1 base at J, with 7 bases between. The CDR3 extends over 12 amino acids. CDR3: CASTDSQETQYF. As DNA, the CDR3 is TGCGCCAGCACGGACAGCCAAGAGACCCAGTACTTC.

This chain joins TRBV28 and TRBJ2-1, with 11 bases matching TRBD2. J lost 4 bases, V lost 6 bases, and 11 bases had no gene match. In germline, CDR1 is MDHEN, CDR2 SYDVKM. There are 17 residues in the CDR3. This CDR3 reads CASSRRGLAEAYNEQFF. Here the CDR3 DNA reads TGTGCCAGCAGCCGCAGGGGACTAGCGGAGGCATACAATGAGCAGTTCTTC.

This chain uses TRBV7-2 with TRBJ1-2; D is unresolved. Germline values: CDR1 SGHTA, CDR2 FQGNSA. The CDR3 is made up of 12 amino acids. V lost 2 bases and J lost 5, with 6 bases in between. The CDR3 bases are TGTGCCAGCAGCTTAATGGCGTATGGCTACACCTTC. Its translation: CASSLMAYGYTF.

V is TRBV6-5 and J is TRBJ2-5, with TRBD2 matching over 9 bases. Trimming removed 8 bases from V and 0 bases from J; junction bases left unmatched: 7. Germline CDR1 and CDR2: MNHEY and SVGAGI. The CDR3 consists of 15 residues. The CDR3 loop is CASRASGTYQETQYF. The CDR3 region has the DNA TGTGCCAGCCGGGCTAGCGGGACGTACCAAGAGACCCAGTACTTC.

This chain links TRBV11-2 with TRBJ1-1, with D uncertain. Trimming removed 5 bases from V and 10 bases from J, with 11 bases in between. This CDR3 has 11 amino acids. The germline CDR1 and CDR2 sequences are SGHAT and FQNNGV. The CDR3 DNA reads as TGTGCCAGCAGCCGGGGATTTGGAGCTTTCTTT. Amino acid sequence: CASSRGFGAFF. Combining the CDR3 with reference TRBV11-2 and TRBJ1-1 gives the whole variable domain EAGVAQSPRYKIIEKRQSVAFWCNPISGHATLYWYQQILGQGPKLLIQFQNNGVVDDSQLPKDRFSAERLKGVDSTLKIQPAKLEDSAVYLCASSRGFGAFFGQGTRLTVV.

The CDR3 nucleotides are TGTGCCAGCACCCTGGGGGTAGCCCTCACAGATACGCAGTATTTT. Translated, it gives CASTLGVALTDTQYF. The chain combines TRBV7-9 with TRBJ2-3; D is tentatively TRBD1 or TRBD2 (5 bases each). The V gene's germline CDR1 is SEHNR and CDR2 FQNEAQ (reference sequence). The CDR3 runs to 15 residues. Trimming removed 7 bases at V and 2 bases at J, with 16 bases between.

This rearrangement joins TRBV27 to TRBJ1-4; possible D gene TRBD1, 5 bases. The CDR3 has 14 residues. Trimming stripped 6 bases from V and 7 bases from J, with 15 bases between. The germline V gene encodes CDR1 MNHEY and CDR2 SMNVEV (reference sequence). The CDR3 is CASSLEGLGEKLFF. CDR3 DNA: TGTGCCAGCAGCCTGGAGGGGCTGGGTGAAAAACTGTTTTTT.

The chain couples TRBV30 to TRBJ2-3; D is possibly TRBD2 (6 bases). From germline, CDR1 is GTSNPN and CDR2 SVGIG (reference sequence). CDR3 length: 16 amino acids. V lost 2 bases, J lost 1 base, and 16 bases lay in between. In nucleotides, the CDR3 is TGTGCCTGGAGTTCTAAGACTAGGGCCCGCACAGATACGCAGTATTTT. The encoded protein is CAWSSKTRARTDTQYF.

This clone has just one count. The chain has TRBV5-8 and TRBJ1-5; D unclear. CDR3 length: 16 residues. V was trimmed by 0 bases and J by 1 base, leaving 11 bases between them. Germline CDR1 SGHTS, CDR2 YDEGEE. Written as DNA, the CDR3 is TGTGCCAGCAGCTTGGTTACCCCGGGAAGCAATCAGCCCCAGCATTTT. This gives the protein CASSLVTPGSNQPQHF.

This clone was found once. V and J are TRBV30 and TRBJ2-1; 9 bases fit TRBD2. Losses at the gene ends were 5 bases for V and 10 bases for J; bases not matched to a gene: 15. This CDR3 is 15 amino acids long. Germline CDR1 is GTSNPN and CDR2 is SVGIG (reference sequence). CDR3 protein: CAWGKLAGIEREQFF. The CDR3 region has the DNA TGTGCCTGGGGAAAGCTAGCGGGAATCGAGCGAGAGCAGTTCTTC.

Only one count was recorded for this clone. The V and J genes are TRBV4-2 and TRBJ2-1, with 9 bases aligning to TRBD2. The ends lost 0 bases at V and 4 bases at J; junction bases unmatched: 4. The CDR3 is 16 amino acids. Germline loops: CDR1 LGHNA, CDR2 YNFKEQ. The CDR3 spells CASSQEASGVYNEQFF. The CDR3 DNA sequence: TGTGCCAGCAGCCAAGAAGCTAGCGGGGTTTACAATGAGCAGTTCTTC.

CDR3 sequence reads: CATSPPSGSYEQYF. CDR3 nucleotide sequence: TGTGCCACCTCTCCCCCTAGCGGGAGCTACGAGCAGTACTTC. The V gene is TRBV2, the J gene TRBJ2-7; 10 bases are shared with TRBD2. The trim removed 10 bases at V and 3 bases at J, leaving 9 bases unmatched. This CDR3 is built from 14 residues. Per the germline V gene, CDR1 is SNHLY and CDR2 is FYNNEI.

This clone appeared once. This sequence joins TRBV28 and TRBJ1-5; perhaps TRBD1 as D (5 bases). Germline V gene sequence: CDR1 MDHEN, CDR2 SYDVKM. There are 16 residues in the CDR3. V lost 6 bases and J 6 bases, leaving 21 bases between the germline ends. This chain's CDR3 is CASSVLGQGVSQPQHF. The CDR3 DNA reads TGTGCCAGCAGCGTCCTGGGGCAGGGTGTTAGTCAGCCCCAGCATTTT.

This rearrangement joins TRBV11-2 to TRBJ2-5; 7 bases fit TRBD1. V trimming: 5 bases; J trimming: 4 bases; junction bases outside the gene matches: 13. CDR3 length: 16 residues. CDR1 and CDR2 (germline): SGHAT, FQNNGV. The CDR3 region has the DNA TGTGCCAGCAGCCTGAGACAGGGTAGGATCCCAGAGACCCAGTACTTC. As protein: CASSLRQGRIPETQYF.

The V and J genes are TRBV18 and TRBJ2-3; 8 bases are shared with TRBD1. With 3 bases clipped from V and 4 bases from J, the junction kept 9 bases outside the gene matches. Germline V gene sequence: CDR1 KGHSH, CDR2 LQKENI. CDR3 length: 16 amino acids. The CDR3 sequence: CASSPWTGPGADTQYF. CDR3 DNA: TGTGCCAGCTCACCTTGGACAGGGCCGGGGGCAGATACGCAGTATTTT.

This clone was observed a few times. The chain is built from TRBV28 and TRBJ1-5; D is uncertain. The length of the CDR3 is 16 residues. The germline V and J ends were trimmed by 6 bases and 0 bases, with 15 bases remaining between them. Per the germline V gene, CDR1 is MDHEN and CDR2 is SYDVKM. The CDR3 protein is CASRSRVGGSNQPQHF. As DNA, the CDR3 is TGTGCCAGCAGGTCCCGGGTGGGAGGTAGCAATCAGCCCCAGCATTTT.

The rearrangement uses TRBV15 and TRBJ2-3, with D perhaps TRBD2 (5 bases). The CDR3 is made up of 14 amino acids. Trimming removed 5 bases at V and 0 bases at J, with 9 bases between. CDR1 LNHNV and CDR2 YYDKDF come from the germline V gene (reference sequence). In DNA form, the CDR3 reads TGTGCCACCAGCCTACAGCGGAGCACAGATACGCAGTATTTT. It encodes CATSLQRSTDTQYF. The whole variable domain, remainder taken from reference TRBV15 and TRBJ2-3, is DAMVIQNPRYQVTQFGKPVTLSCSQTLNHNVMYWYQQKSSQAPKLLFHYYDKDFNNEADTPDNFQSRRPNTSFCFLDIRSPGLGDTAMYLCATSLQRSTDTQYFGPGTRLTVL.

This CDR3 reads CAWRGHYSGRRATYEQYF. Written as DNA, the CDR3 is TGTGCCTGGAGGGGCCACTATAGCGGGAGGAGGGCAACCTACGAGCAGTACTTC. V and J are TRBV30 and TRBJ2-7, with 10 bases aligning to TRBD2. V shed 3 bases and J 2 bases; nucleotides not matched to a gene: 16. Germline assignment: CDR1 GTSNPN and CDR2 SVGIG (reference sequence). CDR3 size: 18 residues. Based on the CDR3 plus reference TRBV30 and TRBJ2-7, the full variable domain is SQTIHQWPATLVQPVGSPLSLECTVEGTSNPNLYWYRQAAGRGLQLLFYSVGIGQISSEVPQNLSASRPQDRQFILSSKKLLLSDSGFYLCAWRGHYSGRRATYEQYFGPGTRLTVT.

CDR3 coding DNA: TGTGCCAGCAGCTTAGTAGAGAGACAAAGCTACGAGCAGTACTTC. It is translated as CASSLVERQSYEQYF. The genes are TRBV7-2 and TRBJ2-7, with D uncertain. CDR3 length: 15 residues. Germline V gives CDR1 SGHTA, CDR2 FQGNSA. Trimming removed 1 base from V and 3 bases from J, with 13 bases in between.

This rearrangement joins TRBV29-1 to TRBJ2-7, with 7 nucleotides matching TRBD1. CDR1 and CDR2 from the germline V gene are SQVTM and ANQGSEA. The CDR3 is 12 residues long. J lost 2 bases, V lost 6 bases, and 4 bases had no gene match. CDR3 amino acids: CSVRDRPYEQYF. CDR3 bases: TGCAGCGTGAGGGACAGACCCTACGAGCAGTACTTC.

The chain has TRBV18 and TRBJ2-7; 9 positions agree with TRBD1. J gave up 4 bases and V 6 bases, and 4 bases lay outside the gene matches. The CDR3 runs 13 residues. The germline V gene encodes CDR1 KGHSH and CDR2 LQKENI. CDR3 in amino acids: CASSPGTGYEQYF. For the CDR3, the DNA is TGTGCCAGCTCCCCCGGGACAGGGTACGAGCAGTACTTC.

The chain links TRBV2 to TRBJ1-4; 10 bases match TRBD1. V lost 11 bases and J lost 8; bases outside the gene matches: 5. The V gene's germline CDR1 is SNHLY and CDR2 FYNNEI. The CDR3 runs to 12 residues. CDR3 nucleotide sequence: TGTGCCGGACGACAGGGGGCGGAAAAACTGTTTTTT. Protein sequence: CAGRQGAEKLFF. The whole variable domain, remainder taken from reference TRBV2 and TRBJ1-4, is EPEVTQTPSHQVTQMGQEVILRCVPISNHLYFYWYRQILGQKVEFLVSFYNNEISEKSEIFDDQFSVERPDGSNFTLKIRSTKLEDSAMYFCAGRQGAEKLFFGSGTQLSVL.

The chain links TRBV27 to TRBJ2-1, with TRBD2 matching 7 bases. CDR1 is MNHEY, CDR2 SMNVEV, per germline (reference sequence). Losses at the gene ends were 4 bases for V and 5 bases for J; bases not matched to a gene: 17. This CDR3 is built from 18 residues. The CDR3 protein is CASSSLVGLGSGHNEQFF. The CDR3 DNA reads TGTGCCAGCAGTTCATTAGTGGGACTCGGTAGCGGGCACAATGAGCAGTTCTTC.

In this sample, this clone turned up once. The chain has TRBV10-3 and TRBJ2-3; D gene unclear. Germline loops: CDR1 ENHRY, CDR2 SYGVKD. This CDR3 region has 13 residues. V was clipped by 2 bases and J by 10 bases, with 13 bases between them. CDR3 in DNA: TGTGCCATCAGTGAGAGTTTCGAGCGTGCGCAGTATTTT. Residues: CAISESFERAQYF.

This chain joins TRBV18 and TRBJ2-1, with D perhaps being TRBD1 or TRBD2 (5 bases each). The CDR3 consists of 14 residues. The V gene lost 2 bases and the J gene lost 3 bases, with 8 bases spanning the gap. Germline V gene sequence: CDR1 KGHSH, CDR2 LQKENI. CDR3 protein: CASSPLGVYNEQFF. For the CDR3, the DNA is TGTGCCAGCTCACCATTGGGGGTCTACAATGAGCAGTTCTTC.